The sequence of this T cell receptor beta chain was determined in a study of OX40 agonist ivuxolimab in advanced cancers. The wider study: Partial responses were achieved by three patients, of whom one had hepatocellular carcinoma and two had cutaneous melanoma. Study-level points and caveats: Dose levels from 0.1 to 3.0 mg/kg saw CD4+ and CD8+ blood T cells expand clonally by week 6.

CDR1 is SGDLS, CDR2 YYNGEE, per germline. CDR3 size: 11 residues. V was clipped by 0 bases and J by 8 bases, with 3 bases between them. The method was immunoSEQ multiplex PCR; TCRdb's version includes in-frame clones alone and lacks a portion of them. The data contain 77,000 or so clones, over 70% of them singletons. As for this clone: What it binds is unknown.

The sequencing used CD4+ or CD8+ T cells sorted from blood, collected in a trial of the OX40 agonist ivuxolimab. The chain recombines TRBV9 with TRBJ2-1; D unresolved. This receptor was taken from an adult with an advanced solid tumor such as melanoma, head and neck, liver or kidney cancer. CDR3 region: CASSVGDEQFF. The CDR3 DNA reads as TGTGCCAGCAGCGTAGGGGATGAGCAGTTCTTC.